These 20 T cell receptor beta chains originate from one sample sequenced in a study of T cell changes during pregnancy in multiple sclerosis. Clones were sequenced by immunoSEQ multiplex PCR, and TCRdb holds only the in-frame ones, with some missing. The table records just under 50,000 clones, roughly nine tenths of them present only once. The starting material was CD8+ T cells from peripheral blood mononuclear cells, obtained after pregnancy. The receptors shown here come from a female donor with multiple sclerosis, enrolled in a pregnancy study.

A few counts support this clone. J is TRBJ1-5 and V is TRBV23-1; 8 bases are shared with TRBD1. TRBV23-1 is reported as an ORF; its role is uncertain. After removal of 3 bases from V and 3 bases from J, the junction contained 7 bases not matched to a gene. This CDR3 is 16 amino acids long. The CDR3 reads CASSQGTGGSNQPQHF. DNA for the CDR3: TGCGCCAGCAGTCAGGGGACAGGCGGCTCCAATCAGCCCCAGCATTTT.

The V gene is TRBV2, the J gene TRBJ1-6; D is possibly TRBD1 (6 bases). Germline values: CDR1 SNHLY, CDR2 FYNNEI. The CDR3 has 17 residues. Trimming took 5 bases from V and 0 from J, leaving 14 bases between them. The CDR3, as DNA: TGTGCCAGCAGTAAAAGCACAGGGAGCTCCTATAATTCACCCCTCCACTTT. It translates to CASSKSTGSSYNSPLHF.

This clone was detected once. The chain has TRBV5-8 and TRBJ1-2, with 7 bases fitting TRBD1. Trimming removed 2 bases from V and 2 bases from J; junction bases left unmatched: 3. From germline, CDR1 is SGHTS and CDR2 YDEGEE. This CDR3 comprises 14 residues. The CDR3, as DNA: TGTGCCAGCAGCTTAATACAGGGGAACTATGGCTACACCTTC. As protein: CASSLIQGNYGYTF. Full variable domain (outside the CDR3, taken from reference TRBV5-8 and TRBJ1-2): EAGVTQSPTHLIKTRGQQATLRCSPISGHTSVYWYQQALGLGLQFLLWYDEGEERNRGNFPPRFSGRQFPNYSSELNVNALELEDSALYLCASSLIQGNYGYTFGSGTRLTVV.

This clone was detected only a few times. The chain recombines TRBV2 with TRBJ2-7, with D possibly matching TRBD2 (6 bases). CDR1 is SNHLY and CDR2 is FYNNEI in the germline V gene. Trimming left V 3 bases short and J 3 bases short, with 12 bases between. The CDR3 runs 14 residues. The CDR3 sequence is CASSDGGPLYEQYF. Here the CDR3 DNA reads TGTGCCAGCAGTGACGGGGGTCCTCTCTACGAGCAGTACTTC.

CDR3 residues: CASSLAHRAPYNEQFF. In DNA form, the CDR3 reads TGTGCCAGCAGCTTAGCACACAGGGCCCCGTACAATGAGCAGTTCTTC. This rearrangement joins TRBV7-9 to TRBJ2-1; D may be TRBD1 (6 bases). The CDR3 contains 16 residues. V was shortened by 0 bases and J by 4 bases, with 13 bases between the two germline ends. Germline CDR1 is SEHNR and CDR2 is FQNEAQ (reference sequence).

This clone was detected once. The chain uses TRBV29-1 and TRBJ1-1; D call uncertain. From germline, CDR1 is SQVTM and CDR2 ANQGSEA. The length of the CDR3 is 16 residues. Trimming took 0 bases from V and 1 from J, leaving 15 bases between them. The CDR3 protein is CSVEDPRLTENTEAFF. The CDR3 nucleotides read TGCAGCGTTGAAGACCCGCGATTAACAGAGAACACTGAAGCTTTCTTT. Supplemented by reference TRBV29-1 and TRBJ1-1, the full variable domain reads SAVISQKPSRDICQRGTSLTIQCQVDSQVTMMFWYRQQPGQSLTLIATANQGSEATYESGFVIDKFPISRPNLTFSTLTVSNMSPEDSSIYLCSVEDPRLTENTEAFFGQGTRLTVV.

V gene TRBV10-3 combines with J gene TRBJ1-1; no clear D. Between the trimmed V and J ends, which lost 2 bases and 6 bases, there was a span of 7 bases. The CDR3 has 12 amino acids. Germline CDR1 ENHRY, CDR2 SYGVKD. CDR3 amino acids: CAISERTAEAFF. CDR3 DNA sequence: TGTGCCATCAGTGAGAGAACAGCTGAAGCTTTCTTT.

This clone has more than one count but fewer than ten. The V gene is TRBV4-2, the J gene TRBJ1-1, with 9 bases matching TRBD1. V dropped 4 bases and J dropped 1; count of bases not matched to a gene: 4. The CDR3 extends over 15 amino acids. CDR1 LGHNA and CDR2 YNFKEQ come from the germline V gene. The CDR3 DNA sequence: TGTGCCAGCAGCCCTCGGGACAGGGAGAACACTGAAGCTTTCTTT. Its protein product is CASSPRDRENTEAFF.

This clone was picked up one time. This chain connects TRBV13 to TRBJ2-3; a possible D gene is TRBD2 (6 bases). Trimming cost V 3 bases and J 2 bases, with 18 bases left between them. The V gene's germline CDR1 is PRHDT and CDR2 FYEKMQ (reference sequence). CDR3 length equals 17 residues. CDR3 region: CASSLRGVGGNTDTQYF. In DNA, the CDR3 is TGTGCCAGCAGCTTGAGGGGTGTCGGGGGAAACACAGATACGCAGTATTTT.

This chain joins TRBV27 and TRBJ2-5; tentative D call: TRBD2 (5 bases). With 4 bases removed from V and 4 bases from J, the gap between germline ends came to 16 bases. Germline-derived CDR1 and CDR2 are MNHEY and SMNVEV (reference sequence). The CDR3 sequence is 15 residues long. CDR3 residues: CASSYLDGGLETQYF. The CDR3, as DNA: TGTGCCAGCAGTTATCTGGACGGAGGATTAGAGACCCAGTACTTC.

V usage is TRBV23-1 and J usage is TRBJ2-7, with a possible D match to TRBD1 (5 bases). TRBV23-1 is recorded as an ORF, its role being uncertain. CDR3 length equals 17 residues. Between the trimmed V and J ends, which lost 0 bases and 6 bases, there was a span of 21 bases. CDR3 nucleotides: TGCGCCAGCAGTCAATCTAGGGCGCGTCAGAGACAGCGCGAGCAGTACTTC. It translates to CASSQSRARQRQREQYF.

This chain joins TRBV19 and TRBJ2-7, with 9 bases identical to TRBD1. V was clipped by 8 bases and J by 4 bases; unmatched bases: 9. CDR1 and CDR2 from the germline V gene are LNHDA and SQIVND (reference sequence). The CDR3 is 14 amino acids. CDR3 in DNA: TGTGCCAGTTCATCCAGACAGGGGGATTACGAGCAGTACTTC. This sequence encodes CASSSRQGDYEQYF.

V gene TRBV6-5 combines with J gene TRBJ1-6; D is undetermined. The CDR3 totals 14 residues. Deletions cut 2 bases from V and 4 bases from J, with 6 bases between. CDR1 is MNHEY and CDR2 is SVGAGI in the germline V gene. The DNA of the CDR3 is TGTGCCAGCAGTTACGCGGGGTATAATTCACCCCTCCACTTT. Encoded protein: CASSYAGYNSPLHF.

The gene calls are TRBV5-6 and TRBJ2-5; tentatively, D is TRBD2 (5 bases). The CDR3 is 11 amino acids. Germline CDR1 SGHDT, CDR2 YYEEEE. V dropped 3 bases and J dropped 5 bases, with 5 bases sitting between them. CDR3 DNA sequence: TGTGCCAGCAGCTCGGGGGAGACCCAGTACTTC. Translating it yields CASSSGETQYF. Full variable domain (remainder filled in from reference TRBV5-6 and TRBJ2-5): DAGVTQSPTHLIKTRGQQVTLRCSPKSGHDTVSWYQQALGQGPQFIFQYYEEEERQRGNFPDRFSGHQFPNYSSELNVNALLLGDSALYLCASSSGETQYFGPGTRLLVL.

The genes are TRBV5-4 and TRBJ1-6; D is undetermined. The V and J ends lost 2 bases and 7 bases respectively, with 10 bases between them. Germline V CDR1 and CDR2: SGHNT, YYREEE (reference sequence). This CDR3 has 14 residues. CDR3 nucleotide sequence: TGTGCCAGCAGCTTCGACGGGGTAAATTCACCCCTCCACTTT. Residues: CASSFDGVNSPLHF.

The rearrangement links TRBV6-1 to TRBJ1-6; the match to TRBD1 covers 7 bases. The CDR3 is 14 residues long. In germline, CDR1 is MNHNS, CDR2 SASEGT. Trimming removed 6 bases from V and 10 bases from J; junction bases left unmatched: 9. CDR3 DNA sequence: TGTGCCAGCAGAATCGGCGAGGGGGCCTCACCCCTCCACTTT. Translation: CASRIGEGASPLHF.

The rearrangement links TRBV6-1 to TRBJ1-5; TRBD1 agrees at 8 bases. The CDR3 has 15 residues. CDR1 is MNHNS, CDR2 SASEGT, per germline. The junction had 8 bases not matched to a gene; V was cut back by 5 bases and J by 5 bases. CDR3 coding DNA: TGTGCCAGCAGTACCGACAGGGGAGATGATCAGCCCCAGCATTTT. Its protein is CASSTDRGDDQPQHF.

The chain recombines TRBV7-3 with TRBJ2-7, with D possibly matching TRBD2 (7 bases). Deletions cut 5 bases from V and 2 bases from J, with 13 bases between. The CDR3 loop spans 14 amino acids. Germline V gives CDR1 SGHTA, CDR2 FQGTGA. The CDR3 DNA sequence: TGTGCCAGCAGCCCTAAGGGGGGGGCCTACGAGCAGTACTTC. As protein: CASSPKGGAYEQYF.

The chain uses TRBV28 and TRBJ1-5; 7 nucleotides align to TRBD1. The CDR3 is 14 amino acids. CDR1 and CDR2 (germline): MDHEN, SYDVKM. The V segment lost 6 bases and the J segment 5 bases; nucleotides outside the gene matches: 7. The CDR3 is CASSSQTGYQPQHF. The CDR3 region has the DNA TGTGCCAGCAGCTCCCAGACAGGGTATCAGCCCCAGCATTTT.

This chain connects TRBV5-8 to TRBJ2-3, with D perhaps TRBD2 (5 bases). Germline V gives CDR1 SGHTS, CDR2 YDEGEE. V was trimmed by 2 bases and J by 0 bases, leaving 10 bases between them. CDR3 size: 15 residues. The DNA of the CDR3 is TGTGCCAGCAGCTTTGGAGGAAGTAGCACAGATACGCAGTATTTT. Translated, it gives CASSFGGSSTDTQYF.